These 22 T cell receptor beta chains came from one sample sequenced in a study of radiation and T cells in renal cell carcinoma. Time point specified: blood 2 weeks post-SBRT. Treatment denoted: 15 Gy SBRT to primary tumor, nephrectomy 4 weeks later. Data came from immunoSEQ multiplex PCR; TCRdb stores just in-frame clones and leaves some out. The sample shows tens of thousands of clones, just over 75% of them seen only once. This sample comprised blood, obtained from a patient whose treatment included radiotherapy and nephrectomy. The receptor source for this set is a man aged 55 to 69 with renal cell carcinoma.

This clone was seen a few times. The V and J genes are TRBV6-5 and TRBJ1-1; D uncertain. Trimming cost V 6 bases and J 1 base, with 15 bases left between them. CDR1 is MNHEY and CDR2 is SVGAGI in the germline V gene. This CDR3 region has 15 residues. This CDR3 reads CASRTGTDGNTEAFF. The CDR3 bases are TGTGCCAGCAGGACCGGAACCGACGGGAACACTGAAGCTTTCTTT.

The chain combines TRBV30 with TRBJ1-2; unclear D gene. Germline CDR1 reads GTSNPN; CDR2 reads SVGIG (reference sequence). Trimming stripped 6 bases from V and 6 bases from J, with 17 bases between. CDR3 size: 13 residues. CDR3 sequence: CACQAERWNGYTF. The CDR3 bases are TGTGCCTGTCAAGCAGAAAGGTGGAATGGCTACACCTTC. Full variable domain (missing parts from reference TRBV30 and TRBJ1-2): SQTIHQWPATLVQPVGSPLSLECTVEGTSNPNLYWYRQAAGRGLQLLFYSVGIGQISSEVPQNLSASRPQDRQFILSSKKLLLSDSGFYLCACQAERWNGYTFGSGTRLTVV.

This clone was counted once. The V gene is TRBV5-4, the J gene TRBJ1-4; D uncertain. Germline V gene lookup returns CDR1 SGHNT and CDR2 YYREEE (reference sequence). This CDR3 is built from 14 residues. With 4 bases removed from V and 6 bases from J, the gap between germline ends came to 13 bases. In DNA form, the CDR3 reads TGTGCCAGCAGCCTGCTGGGCGGTGATGAAAAACTGTTTTTT. The encoded protein is CASSLLGGDEKLFF.

CDR3 in DNA: TGTGCCAGCAGTGAAGCGGGCGGGGGGTGGAATGAGCAGTTCTTC. It codes for CASSEAGGGWNEQFF. The rearrangement links TRBV25-1 to TRBJ2-1; 8 nucleotides align to TRBD2. The CDR3 has 15 residues. CDR1 and CDR2 from the germline V gene are MGHDK and SYGVNS. V was pared by 2 bases and J by 7 bases, with 7 bases of the junction left unmatched. Together with reference TRBV25-1 and TRBJ2-1, the CDR3 gives the full variable domain: EADIYQTPRYLVIGTGKKITLECSQTMGHDKMYWYQQDPGMELHLIHYSYGVNSTEKGDLSSESTVSRIRTEHFPLTLESARPSHTSQYLCASSEAGGGWNEQFFGPGTRLTVL.

The chain has TRBV5-8 and TRBJ1-2, with D possibly matching TRBD1 (5 bases). V lost 1 base to trimming and J lost 4 bases, with 8 bases between them. CDR1 SGHTS and CDR2 YDEGEE come from the germline V gene. The CDR3 covers 13 residues. The CDR3 reads CASSLSGGYGYTF. The CDR3 DNA is TGTGCCAGCAGCTTGTCTGGGGGCTATGGCTACACCTTC.

J is TRBJ1-1 and V is TRBV6-5; D possibly corresponds to TRBD1 (6 bases). The CDR3 spans 13 residues. Trimming stripped 8 bases from V and 4 bases from J, with 14 bases between. Looked up from germline, CDR1 is MNHEY and CDR2 is SVGAGI. The CDR3 bases are TGTGCCAGCGGAGGGGGATTAGGCACTGAAGCTTTCTTT. Translation gives CASGGGLGTEAFF.

This chain connects TRBV7-8 to TRBJ2-3, with TRBD2 matching over 10 bases. Germline trimming cut 1 base from V and 5 bases from J; bases unmatched to any gene: 6. The CDR3 is made up of 16 amino acids. CDR1 is SGHVS, CDR2 FQNEAQ, per germline. The CDR3 sequence: CASSLGAGGPVDTQYF. The CDR3 nucleotides are TGTGCCAGCAGCTTAGGAGCGGGAGGGCCGGTAGATACGCAGTATTTT.

The J gene is TRBJ1-1, the V gene TRBV5-4; tentative D call: TRBD1 (5 bases). Germline-derived CDR1 and CDR2 are SGHNT and YYREEE (reference sequence). The V gene lost 0 bases and the J gene lost 0 bases, with 6 bases spanning the gap. This CDR3 is built from 14 residues. As DNA, the CDR3 is TGTGCCAGCAGCTTGGACAGGATGAACACTGAAGCTTTCTTT. It encodes CASSLDRMNTEAFF. The whole variable domain, remainder taken from reference TRBV5-4 and TRBJ1-1, is ETGVTQSPTHLIKTRGQQVTLRCSSQSGHNTVSWYQQALGQGPQFIFQYYREEENGRGNFPPRFSGLQFPNYSSELNVNALELDDSALYLCASSLDRMNTEAFFGQGTRLTVV.

The chain combines TRBV5-1 with TRBJ2-4; 9 bases agree with TRBD1. V lost 4 bases, J lost 8 bases, and 1 base stayed unmatched. The CDR3 covers 12 residues. The germline gives CDR1 SGHRS, CDR2 YFSETQ. The chain's CDR3 is CASSRQGDIQYF. The CDR3 bases are TGCGCCAGCAGCCGACAGGGGGACATTCAGTACTTC.

This clone was recorded once. J is TRBJ1-5 and V is TRBV7-9; D is possibly TRBD1 (5 bases). This CDR3 is 12 amino acids long. Germline V CDR1 and CDR2: SEHNR, FQNEAQ (reference sequence). Trimming left V 8 bases short and J 2 bases short, with 7 bases between. The CDR3 DNA reads as TGTGCCAGCGGGGGGGGCAATCAGCCCCAGCATTTT. This translates into CASGGGNQPQHF.

The chain combines TRBV29-1 with TRBJ2-1, with 7 bases identical to TRBD1. Per the germline V gene, CDR1 is SQVTM and CDR2 is ANQGSEA. J was trimmed by 5 bases and V by 3 bases; bases with no gene match: 7. The length of the CDR3 is 14 residues. The CDR3 protein is CSVDSWQGDNEQFF. CDR3 nucleotide sequence: TGCAGCGTTGACAGCTGGCAGGGGGACAATGAGCAGTTCTTC.

CDR3 loop: CASSEAAGGQETQYF. The CDR3, as DNA: TGCGCCAGCAGTGAAGCAGCGGGAGGGCAAGAGACCCAGTACTTC. V is TRBV10-1 and J is TRBJ2-5, with 10 nucleotides matching TRBD2. After removal of 3 bases from V and 2 bases from J, the junction contained 3 bases not matched to a gene. The CDR3 loop spans 15 amino acids. Germline values: CDR1 WNHNN, CDR2 SYGVQD (reference sequence).

The CDR3 loop reads CASASASYSTDTQYF. The CDR3 nucleotides are TGTGCCAGTGCTAGCGCAAGTTATAGCACAGATACGCAGTATTTT. J is TRBJ2-3 and V is TRBV25-1; perhaps TRBD2 as D (6 bases). CDR3 size: 15 residues. V dropped 9 bases and J dropped 0 bases, with 16 bases sitting between them. Germline CDR1 reads MGHDK; CDR2 reads SYGVNS.

A note on this clone: A junction boundary mismatches the germline segment, possibly from a read error. Other DNA sequences of this sample code for an identical CDR3. The CDR3 nucleotides are TGTGCCATCAGCGAGTCGACCCTGGAGGGTACAAAAAACATTCAGTACTTC. It specifies CAISESTLEGTKNIQYF. V and J are TRBV10-3 and TRBJ2-4, with D tentatively TRBD2 (6 bases). Germline V gene data show CDR1 as ENHRY and CDR2 as SYGVKD. CDR3 size: 17 residues.

The chain couples TRBV11-2 to TRBJ1-1; D is unclear. The V gene lost 1 base and the J gene lost 1 base, with 7 bases spanning the gap. The CDR3 consists of 14 residues. CDR1 and CDR2 (germline): SGHAT, FQNNGV. The CDR3 spells CASSLVDRNTEAFF. The CDR3 DNA is TGTGCCAGCAGCTTAGTAGACCGGAACACTGAAGCTTTCTTT.

Sample share makes this clone medium-sized. The CDR3 is CASSDWGGEQYF. DNA of the CDR3: TGTGCCAGCAGTGATTGGGGGGGCGAGCAGTACTTC. V is TRBV25-1 and J is TRBJ2-7, with 7 bases lining up with TRBD2. This CDR3 is built from 12 residues. Germline CDR1 reads MGHDK; CDR2 reads SYGVNS. J was trimmed by 6 bases and V by 3 bases; bases with no gene match: 2.

The table lists this clone with a few counts. The chain uses TRBV30 and TRBJ1-1, with a weak D call TRBD1 (6 bases). Germline CDR1 and CDR2: GTSNPN and SVGIG (reference sequence). V lost 8 bases, J lost 3 bases, and 13 bases lay in between. This CDR3 comprises 12 residues. CDR3 DNA sequence: TGTGCCCGAATGGGGGGGCACACTGAAGCTTTCTTT. The encoded protein is CARMGGHTEAFF.

The rearrangement joins TRBV27 to TRBJ1-3; TRBD1 matches 7 bases. The CDR3 loop spans 16 amino acids. CDR1 and CDR2 from the germline V gene are MNHEY and SMNVEV (reference sequence). V was clipped by 5 bases and J by 3 bases; unmatched bases: 10. CDR3 sequence (DNA): TGTGCCAGCAGTCGGACAGGTTCTTACTATGGAAACACCATATATTTT. It translates to CASSRTGSYYGNTIYF.

The chain combines TRBV10-3 with TRBJ1-5, with D uncertain. The V and J ends lost 10 bases and 4 bases respectively, with 20 bases between them. This CDR3 spans 15 amino acids. Looked up from germline, CDR1 is ENHRY and CDR2 is SYGVKD. CDR3 in DNA: TGTGCCACCCATCCGGACCTCTTCGGAAATCAGCCCCAGCATTTT. It translates to CATHPDLFGNQPQHF.

As to this clone: This sample also contains other DNA sequences that code for the same CDR3. This sequence joins TRBV7-9 and TRBJ2-3, with 9 bases lining up with TRBD2. This CDR3 has 16 amino acids. Germline CDR1 reads SEHNR; CDR2 reads FQNEAQ (reference sequence). V gave up 1 base and J gave up 1 base; unmatched junction bases: 3. CDR3 sequence: CASSLGSGGRTDTQYF. The DNA of the CDR3 is TGTGCCAGCAGCTTAGGTAGCGGGGGACGCACAGATACGCAGTATTTT.

V is TRBV5-1 and J is TRBJ2-1, with 10 bases that match TRBD2. Germline CDR1 SGHRS, CDR2 YFSETQ. V lost 2 bases and J lost 6; bases outside the gene matches: 5. This CDR3 comprises 15 residues. In nucleotides, the CDR3 is TGCGCCAGCAGCTTAGCGGGAGGGCCCTCCAATGAGCAGTTCTTC. It specifies CASSLAGGPSNEQFF.

The genes are TRBV30 and TRBJ1-3; D gene unclear. There are 12 residues in the CDR3. Trimming removed 8 bases from V and 4 bases from J, with 12 bases in between. Germline CDR1 is GTSNPN and CDR2 is SVGIG (reference sequence). The CDR3 nucleotides are TGTGCCCAACGAATTTCCGGAAACACCATATATTTT. It translates to CAQRISGNTIYF.